A single sample is the source of the 6 T cell receptor beta chains below, sequenced in a study of blood T cell repertoires in COVID-19. Some clones are missing from TCRdb's copy, which holds only in-frame ones; the method was immunoSEQ multiplex PCR. The repertoire holds 37,000 or so clones, with approximately 91% as singletons. The sample was peripheral blood. These receptors came from a man in his sixties with active COVID-19.

The chain combines TRBV12-3 or TRBV12-4 with TRBJ1-1; no clear D. The CDR3 sequence is 13 residues long. Trimming took off 7 bases at V and 0 bases at J, with 9 bases between the two ends. The CDR3 sequence is CASTVTLNTEAFF. CDR3 in DNA: TGTGCCAGCACCGTCACACTGAACACTGAAGCTTTCTTT.

The V call is TRBV2, the J call TRBJ1-2; no clear D gene. The CDR3 is 12 amino acids. CDR1 and CDR2 (germline): SNHLY, FYNNEI. The germline V and J ends were trimmed by 6 bases and 8 bases, with 13 bases remaining between them. CDR3 DNA: TGTGCCAGCAGGAGACCCCCGGGGGGCTACACCTTC. Translation gives CASRRPPGGYTF.

This chain joins TRBV18 and TRBJ2-7; D might be TRBD1 (5 bases). From germline, CDR1 is KGHSH and CDR2 LQKENI. The CDR3 length is 14 residues. Trimming left V 0 bases short and J 2 bases short, with 8 bases between. CDR3 in amino acids: CASSPPVRAYEQYF. The CDR3 bases are TGTGCCAGCTCACCACCGGTCAGGGCCTACGAGCAGTACTTC.

The V call is TRBV9, the J call TRBJ2-7; D call uncertain. V was shortened by 1 base and J by 1 base, with 9 bases between the two germline ends. Germline values: CDR1 SGDLS, CDR2 YYNGEE. CDR3 length equals 14 residues. CDR3 loop: CASSVTVFSYEQYF. CDR3 DNA: TGTGCCAGCAGCGTAACAGTCTTTTCCTACGAGCAGTACTTC.

This rearrangement joins TRBV27 to TRBJ1-2; 9 bases line up with TRBD1. J lost 1 base, V lost 6 bases, and 15 bases had no gene match. Germline V gene data show CDR1 as MNHEY and CDR2 as SMNVEV (reference sequence). This CDR3 region has 18 residues. CDR3 protein: CASRKGIPGTGLNYGYTF. The DNA of the CDR3 is TGTGCCAGCAGAAAAGGTATACCCGGGACAGGGCTTAACTATGGCTACACCTTC.

The V gene is TRBV21-1, the J gene TRBJ2-7; the D call of TRBD1 is as the table states it, not checked on the DNA. TRBV21-1 is a documented pseudogene. CDR3 length: 15 residues. The CDR3 region has the DNA TGTGCCAGCAGCAAAGCCCCCGGACAGACTTACGAGCAGTACTTC. Translating it yields CASSKAPGQTYEQYF.